Listed below are T cell receptor beta chains from one sample, sequenced in a study of regulatory T cells in long-lasting Graves disease. TCRdb re-called the multiplex PCR reads with MiXCR, one entry per CDR3 protein. In the table there are about 400,000 distinct CDR3 sequences, less than 25% of which are singletons. The material was peripheral blood mononuclear cells (PBMCs), obtained when the disease was refractory, from a patient treated with antithyroid drugs. All receptors derive from a female donor with Graves disease. The CDR3 runs from the conserved cysteine through the conserved F or W. D genes are given only for firm matches. Part of the rows lack a size; the others show once, few, many or a class for expanded clones.

CDR3nt | CDR3aa | abundance | j_gene | d_gene | v_gene
TGCGCCAGCAGCCAACCTCACGACAGGGAAACTGAAGCTTTCTTT | CASSQPHDRETEAFF | . | TRBJ1-1 | TRBD1 | TRBV4-3
TGTGCCAGCAGCCCGGGACGGTACTACGAGCAGTACTTC | CASSPGRYYEQYF | many | TRBJ2-7 | . | TRBV27
TGTGCCAGCAGCCAAGGTCCACTAGGCCTAGAGACCCAGTACTTC | CASSQGPLGLETQYF | few | TRBJ2-5 | . | TRBV3-1
TGTGCCAGCAGTTACCTTGGTGGAGCGGGAGTTGAGACCCAGTACTTC | CASSYLGGAGVETQYF | . | TRBJ2-5 | TRBD2 | TRBV6-5
TGCAGCGTTGAATCCCAGACTGAAGCTTTCTTT | CSVESQTEAFF | few | TRBJ1-1 | . | TRBV29-1
TGTGCCAGCTCACCACCCAGGGGGCTTGACGGGGAGCTGTTTTTT | CASSPPRGLDGELFF | . | TRBJ2-2 | TRBD1 | TRBV18
TGTGCCTCCCCAACGGGGACAGAGGTCTGCAATCAGCCCCAGCATTTT | CASPTGTEVCNQPQHF | . | TRBJ1-5 | TRBD1 | TRBV30
TGTGCCAGCAGCCGGGACAGGGGGATGAGGTACGAGCAGTACTTC | CASSRDRGMRYEQYF | . | TRBJ2-7 | TRBD1 | TRBV7-9
TGTGCCACCAGGCGGACAGCGAACACCGGGGAGCTGTTTTTT | CATRRTANTGELFF | few | TRBJ2-2 | . | TRBV28
TGCAGTGCTTTAGGGCCCACAGATACGCAGTATTTT | CSALGPTDTQYF | . | TRBJ2-3 | . | TRBV20-1
TGCAGTGCTATGGGACAGGCCTACGAGCAGTACTTC | CSAMGQAYEQYF | few | TRBJ2-7 | TRBD1 | TRBV20-1
TGTGCCAGCACCCAAGGGGGGGTTTATAGCAATCAGCCCCAGCATTTT | CASTQGGVYSNQPQHF | few | TRBJ1-5 | . | TRBV12-3/TRBV12-4
TGTGCCAGCAGCCTGGGACCGACGGATAGCTACGAGCAGTACTTC | CASSLGPTDSYEQYF | few | TRBJ2-7 | . | TRBV11-2
TGTGCCAGCAGTTACACCATTTATAATTCACCCCTCCACTTT | CASSYTIYNSPLHF | . | TRBJ1-6 | . | TRBV6-9
TGTGCCAGCAGTCCCCAGGATCAGCCCCAGCATTTT | CASSPQDQPQHF | few | TRBJ1-5 | . | TRBV12-3/TRBV12-4
TGCAGTGCTACTGGGCAGGGGCCTCCCTACGAGCAGTACTTC | CSATGQGPPYEQYF | once | TRBJ2-7 | . | TRBV20-1
TGTGCCAGCAGCCCCACGGGCGGCCTCTCCTACGAGCAGTACTTC | CASSPTGGLSYEQYF | . | TRBJ2-7 | . | TRBV7-2
TGCAGTGCTAGACCCACCCCCGACAGTGGGGGTCAGCCCCAGCATTTT | CSARPTPDSGGQPQHF | once | TRBJ1-5 | . | TRBV20-1
TGTGCCAGCAGTCTCCGGACAGGTGGGAGAAATACGCAGTATTTT | CASSLRTGGRNTQYF | few | TRBJ2-3 | TRBD1 | TRBV7-2